The rows below give T cell receptor beta chains drawn from one sample of a study of cytomegalovirus exposure and HLA in healthy donors. TCRdb keeps only in-frame clones here, not all; method: immunoSEQ multiplex PCR. Of 95,000 to 150,000 clones in the sample, approximately 75% were seen once. Sequencing used PBMCs. These receptors were collected from a man aged 25 to 40 in good health and CMV-seronegative. Both conserved end residues are part of each CDR3. A D gene is named only where the DNA matches it firmly. Not all rows give a size; the values are once, few, many and, for expanded clones, a class.

V gene: TRBV28
J gene: TRBJ1-2
D gene: NA
clone size: few
CDR3 DNA: TGTGCCAGCAGTTATGGACAGCACTATGGCTACACCTTC
CDR3 protein: CASSYGQHYGYTF

V gene: TRBV5-1
J gene: TRBJ1-2
D gene: TRBD1
clone size: NA
CDR3 DNA: TGCGCCAGCAGCCCTGGAGGGACAGGGGATGGCTACACCTTC
CDR3 protein: CASSPGGTGDGYTF

V gene: TRBV7-9
J gene: TRBJ1-1
D gene: NA
clone size: few
CDR3 DNA: TGTGCCAGCAGCTTAGCCCCGACAGTGAACACTGAAGCTTTCTTT
CDR3 protein: CASSLAPTVNTEAFF

V gene: TRBV9
J gene: TRBJ2-3
D gene: TRBD2
clone size: NA
CDR3 DNA: TGTGCCAGCAGCTCCCGGGGGGGTGGGACAGATACGCAGTATTTT
CDR3 protein: CASSSRGGGTDTQYF

V gene: TRBV28
J gene: TRBJ2-5
D gene: TRBD2
clone size: NA
CDR3 DNA: TGTGCCAGCAGTGCGCTCGGGCTAGCGGGGGGGCTAGGGGAGACCCAGTACTTC
CDR3 protein: CASSALGLAGGLGETQYF

V gene: TRBV7-8
J gene: TRBJ2-7
D gene: NA
clone size: few
CDR3 DNA: TGTGCCAGCAGCTTCCGTCAAGAGTACGAGCAGTACTTC
CDR3 protein: CASSFRQEYEQYF

V gene: TRBV19
J gene: TRBJ2-3
D gene: NA
clone size: NA
CDR3 DNA: TGTGCCAGTAGTATCAAGGGGACTTACACAGATACGCAGTATTTT
CDR3 protein: CASSIKGTYTDTQYF

V gene: TRBV6-4
J gene: TRBJ2-3
D gene: NA
clone size: NA
CDR3 DNA: TGTGCCAGCAGTGACTCAAGGGGAGGTACGCAGTATTTT
CDR3 protein: CASSDSRGGTQYF

V gene: TRBV27
J gene: TRBJ2-6
D gene: NA
clone size: NA
CDR3 DNA: TGTGCCAGCAGTCTACAGAAGTCTGGGGCCAACGTCCTGACTTTC
CDR3 protein: CASSLQKSGANVLTF

V gene: TRBV10-2
J gene: TRBJ1-5
D gene: NA
clone size: NA
CDR3 DNA: TGCGCCAGCAGCGATTTAGACAGGATCGGTCAGCCCCAGCATTTT
CDR3 protein: CASSDLDRIGQPQHF

V gene: TRBV6-5
J gene: TRBJ1-4
D gene: TRBD1
clone size: few
CDR3 DNA: TGTGCCACCATGGACAGGGTGTCGGCTAATGAAAAACTGTTTTTT
CDR3 protein: CATMDRVSANEKLFF

V gene: TRBV30
J gene: TRBJ2-3
D gene: TRBD1
clone size: NA
CDR3 DNA: TGTGCCTGGTCAAGGGGGCTGATAGATACGCAGTATTTT
CDR3 protein: CAWSRGLIDTQYF

V gene: TRBV7-9
J gene: TRBJ1-6
D gene: NA
clone size: NA
CDR3 DNA: TGTTCCAGCAGCCGGGGGGGGAATTCACCCCTCCACTTT
CDR3 protein: CSSSRGGNSPLHF

V gene: TRBV7-2
J gene: TRBJ1-6
D gene: TRBD1
clone size: NA
CDR3 DNA: TGTGCCAGCAGCCGCGGACAGGGTATGCCACCCCTCCACTTT
CDR3 protein: CASSRGQGMPPLHF

V gene: TRBV4-1
J gene: TRBJ2-3
D gene: TRBD2
clone size: NA
CDR3 DNA: TGCGCCAGCAGCCAAGGCCCCCAAGCGGGGAGGCGCGGAGATACGCAGTATTTT
CDR3 protein: CASSQGPQAGRRGDTQYF

V gene: TRBV9
J gene: TRBJ2-5
D gene: NA
clone size: few
CDR3 DNA: TGTGCCAGCAGCATTGCCAGCGGGCAAGAGACCCAGTACTTC
CDR3 protein: CASSIASGQETQYF

V gene: TRBV7-3
J gene: TRBJ2-2
D gene: TRBD2
clone size: NA
CDR3 DNA: TGTGCCAGCGGACTAGCGGGGGCTCGCGGCACCGGGGAGCTGTTTTTT
CDR3 protein: CASGLAGARGTGELFF

V gene: TRBV6-1
J gene: TRBJ2-1
D gene: TRBD1
clone size: NA
CDR3 DNA: TGTGCCAGCAGTGACGGACAGGGATCCTACAATGAGCAGTTCTTC
CDR3 protein: CASSDGQGSYNEQFF

V gene: TRBV5-4
J gene: TRBJ1-2
D gene: NA
clone size: NA
CDR3 DNA: TGTGCCAGCAGCCCGGGCTATGGCTACACCTTC
CDR3 protein: CASSPGYGYTF

V gene: TRBV7-9
J gene: TRBJ1-2
D gene: NA
clone size: NA
CDR3 DNA: TGTTCCAGCAGCTTAGCGGGGGGGGGCTACACCTTC
CDR3 protein: CSSSLAGGGYTF

V gene: TRBV11-3
J gene: TRBJ2-2
D gene: NA
clone size: NA
CDR3 DNA: TGTGCCAGCAGCTCCTGGACAGACACCGGGGAGCTGTTTTTT
CDR3 protein: CASSSWTDTGELFF

V gene: TRBV2
J gene: TRBJ2-7
D gene: TRBD2
clone size: NA
CDR3 DNA: TGTGCCAGCACCGGGGGGGCCTACGAGCAGTACTTC
CDR3 protein: CASTGGAYEQYF

V gene: TRBV5-1
J gene: TRBJ2-1
D gene: TRBD2
clone size: few
CDR3 DNA: TGCGCCAGCAGCTTGGAACCTAGCGGGGGCCTAACGTACAATGAGCAGTTCTTC
CDR3 protein: CASSLEPSGGLTYNEQFF

V gene: TRBV7-2
J gene: TRBJ2-3
D gene: TRBD2
clone size: NA
CDR3 DNA: TGTGCCAGCAGCTCGGGACTAGCGGGGGGTGGCACAGATACGCAGTATTTT
CDR3 protein: CASSSGLAGGGTDTQYF

V gene: TRBV7-8
J gene: TRBJ1-1
D gene: NA
clone size: NA
CDR3 DNA: TGTGCCAGCAGCTTAGATCGGGACACTGAAGCTTTCTTT
CDR3 protein: CASSLDRDTEAFF